This T cell receptor (beta chain) appears in the sequencing data of a study of regulatory T cells in long-lasting Graves disease. General study findings and limits: Persistent cases of Graves' showed reduced TCR diversity relative to newly diagnosed patients. There was favoring of TRBV28, TRBJ1-2 and TRBJ2-5 in persistent disease. Persistent patients shared more public clonotypes (roughly 2,500) than new patients (under 1,000).

The sample's time point: persistent/refractory GD, antithyroid drugs over 5 years with positive TRAb. RNA extracted from PBMCs served as the sequencing template. The CDR3 spans 12 residues. V lost 6 bases and J lost 1, with 9 bases in between. Germline CDR1 reads SQVTM; CDR2 reads ANQGSEA. Assembly of TCR beta libraries relied on iRepertoire HTBI primers together with Arm-PCR of CDR3 regions. TCRdb reprocessed the multiplex PCR reads via MiXCR and lists one record per CDR3 protein. The sample holds hundreds of thousands of distinct CDR3 sequences; roughly 23% are singletons and the top ten take roughly an eighth. With regard to this clonotype: Its antigen is unidentified.

Specimen: peripheral blood mononuclear cells (PBMCs), collected when the disease was refractory, from a patient treated with antithyroid drugs. The receptor comes from a female donor with Graves disease. V is TRBV29-1 and J is TRBJ2-5, with a possible D match to TRBD2 (6 bases). The CDR3: CSVRGLQETQYF. In DNA, the CDR3 is TGCAGCGTCCGGGGACTCCAAGAGACCCAGTACTTC.